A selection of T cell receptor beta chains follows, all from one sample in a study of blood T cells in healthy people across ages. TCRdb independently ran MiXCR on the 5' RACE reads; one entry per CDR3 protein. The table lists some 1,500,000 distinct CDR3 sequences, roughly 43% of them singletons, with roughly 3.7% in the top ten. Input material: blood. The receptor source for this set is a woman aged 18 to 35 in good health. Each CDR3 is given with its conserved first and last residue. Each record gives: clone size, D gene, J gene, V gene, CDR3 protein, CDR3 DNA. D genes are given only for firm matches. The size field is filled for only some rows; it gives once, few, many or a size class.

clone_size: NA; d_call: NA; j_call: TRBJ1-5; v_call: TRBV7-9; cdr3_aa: CASSPSAGSDQHF; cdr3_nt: TGTGCCAGCAGCCCCTCTGCCGGGTCGGACCAGCATTTT
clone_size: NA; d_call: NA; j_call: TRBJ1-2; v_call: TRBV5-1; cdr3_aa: CASSHSPGKNYGYTF; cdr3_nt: TGCGCCAGCAGCCACTCTCCCGGGAAAAACTATGGCTACACCTTC
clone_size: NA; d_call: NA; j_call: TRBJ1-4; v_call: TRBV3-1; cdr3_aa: CASSRLSAPSIKLFF; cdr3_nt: TGTGCCAGCAGCCGCCTATCCGCCCCTTCTATAAAACTGTTTTTT
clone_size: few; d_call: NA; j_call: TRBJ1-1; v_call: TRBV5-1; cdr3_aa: CASSSSLTEAFF; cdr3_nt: TGCGCCAGCAGCTCCTCACTTACTGAAGCTTTCTTT
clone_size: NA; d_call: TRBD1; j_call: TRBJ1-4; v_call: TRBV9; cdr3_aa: CASSAGDRRGNEKLFF; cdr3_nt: TGTGCCAGCAGCGCCGGGGACAGGCGGGGTAATGAAAAACTGTTTTTT
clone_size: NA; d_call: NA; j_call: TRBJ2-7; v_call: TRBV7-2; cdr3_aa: CASGFFARGVGNHEQYF; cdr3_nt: TGTGCCAGCGGCTTCTTTGCTAGAGGTGTCGGAAACCACGAGCAGTACTTC
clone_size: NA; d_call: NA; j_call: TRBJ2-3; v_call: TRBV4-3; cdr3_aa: CASSQRYSATYPTDTQYF; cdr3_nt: TGCGCCAGCAGCCAAAGGTACTCGGCTACCTATCCCACAGATACGCAGTATTTT
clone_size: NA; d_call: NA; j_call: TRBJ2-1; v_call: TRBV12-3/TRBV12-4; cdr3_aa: CASRDSYSYNEQFF; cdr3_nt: TGTGCCAGCAGGGACAGTTACTCCTACAATGAGCAGTTCTTC
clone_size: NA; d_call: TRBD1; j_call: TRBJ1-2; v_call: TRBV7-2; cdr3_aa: CASSKTGQGGYGYTF; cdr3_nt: TGTGCCAGCAGCAAAACGGGACAGGGGGGATATGGCTACACCTTC
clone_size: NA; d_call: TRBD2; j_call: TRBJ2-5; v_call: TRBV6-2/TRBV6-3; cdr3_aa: CASSYFGQRGETQYF; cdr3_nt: TGTGCCAGCAGTTACTTCGGCCAGCGGGGGGAGACCCAGTACTTC
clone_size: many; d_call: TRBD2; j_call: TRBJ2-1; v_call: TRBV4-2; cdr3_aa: CASSQDLELAGNEQFF; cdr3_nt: TGTGCCAGCAGCCAAGATCTTGAATTAGCGGGAAATGAGCAGTTCTTC
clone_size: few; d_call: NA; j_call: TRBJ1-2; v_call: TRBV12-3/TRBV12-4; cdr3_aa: CASTRGPGPYGYTF; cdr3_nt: TGTGCCAGCACGCGCGGCCCTGGGCCTTATGGCTACACCTTC
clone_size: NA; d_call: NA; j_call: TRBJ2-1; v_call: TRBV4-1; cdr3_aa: CASQSPGTNYNEQFF; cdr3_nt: TGCGCCAGCCAAAGCCCCGGGACCAACTACAATGAGCAGTTCTTC
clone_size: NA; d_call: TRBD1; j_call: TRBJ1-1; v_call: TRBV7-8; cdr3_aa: CASSKDRGDTEAFF; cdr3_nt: TGTGCCAGCAGCAAGGACAGGGGTGACACTGAAGCTTTCTTT
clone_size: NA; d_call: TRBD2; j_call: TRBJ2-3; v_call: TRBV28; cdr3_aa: CASSTGTSGTTDTQYF; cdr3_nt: TGTGCCAGCAGTACCGGGACTAGCGGGACCACAGATACGCAGTATTTT
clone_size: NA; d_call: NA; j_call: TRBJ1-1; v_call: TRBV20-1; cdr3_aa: CSASHFEQHSNTEAFF; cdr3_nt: TGCAGTGCTAGTCATTTTGAGCAACACTCGAACACTGAAGCTTTCTTT
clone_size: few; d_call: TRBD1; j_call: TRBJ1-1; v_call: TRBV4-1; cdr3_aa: CASSQDMTGEAEAFF; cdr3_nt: TGCGCCAGCAGCCAGGACATGACAGGGGAGGCTGAAGCTTTCTTT
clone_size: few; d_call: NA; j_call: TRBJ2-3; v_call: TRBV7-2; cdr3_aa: CASRTQGADTQYF; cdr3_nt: TGTGCCAGCAGAACACAGGGTGCAGATACGCAGTATTTT
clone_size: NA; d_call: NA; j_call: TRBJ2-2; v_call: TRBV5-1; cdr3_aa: CASSLAENRNTGELFF; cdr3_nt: TGCGCCAGTAGCTTGGCAGAAAACAGGAACACCGGGGAGCTGTTTTTT
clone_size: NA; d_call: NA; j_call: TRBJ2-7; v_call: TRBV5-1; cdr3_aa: CASSFDSHSSYEQYF; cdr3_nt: TGCGCCAGCAGCTTCGACAGTCACAGCTCCTACGAGCAGTACTTC
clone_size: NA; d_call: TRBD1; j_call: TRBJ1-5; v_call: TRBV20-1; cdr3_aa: CSARNRDRGGQPQHF; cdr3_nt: TGCAGTGCTCGAAACCGGGACAGGGGTGGTCAGCCCCAGCATTTT
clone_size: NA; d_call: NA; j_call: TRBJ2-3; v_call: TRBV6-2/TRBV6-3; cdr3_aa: CASSYSRGHNTDTQYF; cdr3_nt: TGTGCCAGCAGTTACTCGAGGGGACATAACACAGATACGCAGTATTTT
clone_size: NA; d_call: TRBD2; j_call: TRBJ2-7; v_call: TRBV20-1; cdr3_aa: CSAGPGTTSSYEQYF; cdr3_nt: TGCAGTGCCGGACCCGGGACTACCTCTTCCTACGAGCAGTACTTC
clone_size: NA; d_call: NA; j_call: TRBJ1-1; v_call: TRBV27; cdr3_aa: CASSSLGSEAFF; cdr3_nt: TGTGCCAGCAGTTCACTAGGGAGTGAAGCTTTCTTT
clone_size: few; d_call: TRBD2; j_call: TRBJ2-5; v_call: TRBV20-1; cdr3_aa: CSALTSGGHGTQYF; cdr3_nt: TGCAGTGCGTTGACTAGCGGGGGCCACGGGACCCAGTACTTC
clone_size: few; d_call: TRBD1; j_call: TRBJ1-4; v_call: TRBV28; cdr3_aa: CASQGTGINEKLFF; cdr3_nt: TGTGCCTCCCAGGGGACAGGGATTAATGAAAAACTGTTTTTT
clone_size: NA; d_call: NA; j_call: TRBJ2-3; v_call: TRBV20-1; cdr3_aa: CSSTSFDSTDTQYF; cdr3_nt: TGCAGTTCAACCTCTTTTGACTCCACAGATACGCAGTATTTT
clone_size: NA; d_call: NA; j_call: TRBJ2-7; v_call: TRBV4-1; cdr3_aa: CASSQGVRGYEQYF; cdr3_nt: TGCGCCAGCAGCCAAGGGGTGCGAGGCTACGAGCAGTACTTC
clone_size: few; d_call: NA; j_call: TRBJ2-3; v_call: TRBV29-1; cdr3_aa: CSAPGLGEGTDTQYF; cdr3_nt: TGCAGCGCCCCGGGCCTCGGGGAAGGGACAGATACGCAGTATTTT
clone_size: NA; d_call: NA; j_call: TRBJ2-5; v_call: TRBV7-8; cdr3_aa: CASSSSRRGETQYF; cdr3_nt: TGTGCCAGCAGCTCGTCTCGGAGAGGCGAGACCCAGTACTTC
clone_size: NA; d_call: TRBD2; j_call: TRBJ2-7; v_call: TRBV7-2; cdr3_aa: CASSSQAGLTYEQYF; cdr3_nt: TGTGCCAGCAGCTCTCAAGCGGGATTAACCTACGAGCAGTACTTC
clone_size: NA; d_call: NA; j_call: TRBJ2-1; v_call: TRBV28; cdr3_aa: CTSSSPNVYEQFF; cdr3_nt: TGTACCAGCAGTTCTCCCAATGTCTATGAGCAGTTCTTC
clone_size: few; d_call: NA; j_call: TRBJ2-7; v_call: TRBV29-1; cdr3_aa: CSVLSRDYYEQYF; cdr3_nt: TGCAGCGTTCTCTCCAGGGATTACTACGAGCAGTACTTC
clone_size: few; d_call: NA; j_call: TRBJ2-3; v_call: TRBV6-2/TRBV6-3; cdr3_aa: CASKLRLYGVTKDTQYF; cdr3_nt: TGTGCCAGCAAACTAAGGTTGTACGGGGTGACAAAGGATACGCAGTATTTT
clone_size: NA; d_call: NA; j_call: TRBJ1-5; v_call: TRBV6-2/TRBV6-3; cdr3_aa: CASSYSWMQPQHF; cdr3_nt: TGTGCCAGCAGTTACTCGTGGATGCAGCCCCAGCATTTT
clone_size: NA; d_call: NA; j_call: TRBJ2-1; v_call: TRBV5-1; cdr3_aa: CASSTESGYNEQFF; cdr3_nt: TGCGCCAGCAGCACAGAAAGCGGATACAATGAGCAGTTCTTC
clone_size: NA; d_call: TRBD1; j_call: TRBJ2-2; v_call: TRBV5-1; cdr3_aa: CASSFRTGDTGELFF; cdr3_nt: TGCGCCAGCAGCTTCCGGACAGGGGACACCGGGGAGCTGTTTTTT
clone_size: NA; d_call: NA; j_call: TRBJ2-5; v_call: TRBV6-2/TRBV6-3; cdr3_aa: CAISYPVKTQYF; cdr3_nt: TGTGCCATCAGCTACCCGGTGAAGACCCAGTACTTC
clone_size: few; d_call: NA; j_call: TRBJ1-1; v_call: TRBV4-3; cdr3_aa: CASSFHTPGATEAFF; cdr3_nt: TGCGCCAGCAGCTTCCACACCCCTGGGGCAACTGAAGCTTTCTTT
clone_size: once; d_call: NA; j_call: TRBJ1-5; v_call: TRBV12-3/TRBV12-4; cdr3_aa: CASSSAGMGQPQHF; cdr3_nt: TGTGCCAGCAGTTCGGCAGGGATGGGTCAGCCCCAGCATTTT
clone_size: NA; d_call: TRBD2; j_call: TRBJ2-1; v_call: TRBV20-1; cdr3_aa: CSARDSGRADNEQFF; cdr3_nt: TGCAGTGCTAGGGATAGCGGGAGGGCCGACAATGAGCAGTTCTTC
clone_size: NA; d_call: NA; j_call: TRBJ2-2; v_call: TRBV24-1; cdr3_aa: CATSDLVNTGELFF; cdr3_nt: TGTGCCACCAGTGATTTGGTAAACACCGGGGAGCTGTTTTTT
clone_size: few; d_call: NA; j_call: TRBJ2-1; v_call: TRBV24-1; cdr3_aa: CATSDLRGADEQFF; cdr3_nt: TGTGCCACCAGTGATTTACGTGGGGCGGATGAGCAGTTCTTC
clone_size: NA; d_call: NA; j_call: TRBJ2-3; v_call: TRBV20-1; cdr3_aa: CSAAWRKRGTDTQYF; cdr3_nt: TGCAGTGCCGCCTGGCGGAAGAGGGGGACAGATACGCAGTATTTT
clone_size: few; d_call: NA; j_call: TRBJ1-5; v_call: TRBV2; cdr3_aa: CASSEAQGGPQHF; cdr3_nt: TGTGCCAGCAGTGAAGCGCAAGGGGGGCCCCAGCATTTT
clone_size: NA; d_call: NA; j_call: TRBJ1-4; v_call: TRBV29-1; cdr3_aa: CSVRDTGSTNEKLFF; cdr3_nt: TGCAGCGTTCGAGATACAGGATCGACTAATGAAAAACTGTTTTTT
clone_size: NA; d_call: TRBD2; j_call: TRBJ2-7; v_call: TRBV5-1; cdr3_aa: CASSLGPAGSNEQYF; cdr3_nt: TGCGCCAGCAGCTTAGGACCAGCGGGGTCGAATGAGCAGTACTTC
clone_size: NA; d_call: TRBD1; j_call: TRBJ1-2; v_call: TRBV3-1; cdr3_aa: CASSHGQDGYTF; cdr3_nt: TGTGCCAGCAGCCACGGACAGGATGGCTACACCTTC
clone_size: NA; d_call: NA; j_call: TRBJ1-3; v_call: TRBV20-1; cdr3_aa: CSATAGLSSGNTIYF; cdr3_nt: TGCAGTGCTACGGCGGGTTTGAGCTCTGGAAACACCATATATTTT
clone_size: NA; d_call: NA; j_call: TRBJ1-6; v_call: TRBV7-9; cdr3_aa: CASSLRGVGGHNSPLHF; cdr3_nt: TGTGCCAGCAGCCTCCGTGGGGTAGGAGGCCATAATTCACCCCTCCACTTT
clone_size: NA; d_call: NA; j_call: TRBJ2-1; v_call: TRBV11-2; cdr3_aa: CASSLEGDNEEFF; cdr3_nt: TGTGCCAGCAGCTTAGAAGGGGACAATGAGGAGTTCTTC
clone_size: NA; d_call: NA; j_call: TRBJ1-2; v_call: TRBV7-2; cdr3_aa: CAISGPFGYTF; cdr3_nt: TGTGCCATTTCAGGACCGTTTGGCTACACCTTC
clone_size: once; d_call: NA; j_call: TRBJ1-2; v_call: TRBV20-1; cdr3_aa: CSYRPGSYGYTF; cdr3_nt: TGCAGCTATAGGCCGGGGAGCTATGGCTACACCTTC